The sample holds a few counts of the clone carrying this T cell receptor (delta chain). The antigen is not known. A read error is the likely source, as a far larger clone sits one nucleotide away. This CDR3 is also generated by other DNA sequences in the sample. This sample is drawn from a study of gamma delta lymphoproliferative disorders and STAT genes. In the study overall: Delta libraries were made per EuroClonality-NGS working group procedure.

Whole-study findings and limits: Public or private status of leukemic clones needs confirmation. Nearly all major patient gamma and delta clonotypes were public.

TCRdb reprocessed the multiplex PCR reads using CATT. The sample yields fewer than 3,500 delta-chain clones, 1.2% seen once. PBMCs from patients and controls supplied the genomic DNA for sequencing. Germline lookup yields CDR1 GEAIGNYY and CDR2 EKD. The CDR3 length is 19 residues. V lost 2 bases to trimming and J lost 2 bases; unmatched junction nucleotides: 9. The sample consisted of blood. The receptor was derived from a human donor in good health. The rearrangement uses TRDV2 and TRDJ3; 9 bases fit TRDD3. CDR3 region: CACDKLGDRTPWDTRQMFF. As DNA, the CDR3 is TGTGCCTGTGACAAATTGGGGGATAGAACCCCCTGGGACACCCGACAGATGTTTTTC.